This TCR beta chain was obtained from a study of response to subunit inactivated influenza vaccine. Study results and limitations: Each seasonal influenza vaccination, the authors suggested, recruits few new T cells.

Germline CDR1 SNHLY, CDR2 FYNNEI. The V gene lost 2 bases and the J gene lost 5 bases, with 12 bases spanning the gap. The CDR3 totals 14 residues. TCRdb recomputed calls from the RT-PCR reads with MiXCR, one row per CDR3 protein. Of over 400,000 distinct CDR3 sequences in the sample, 13% were seen once. The sample holds a few counts of this clonotype. No antigen is known for it. Sequencing used PBMCs from blood, obtained more than 35 days after vaccination. This sequence joins TRBV2 and TRBJ1-1; D is unresolved. The TCR sequence derives from a man aged 50-59 years who received an inactivated influenza vaccine. CDR3 amino acids: CASSERAEWTEAFF. The CDR3 nucleotides are TGTGCCAGCAGTGAAAGGGCGGAGTGGACTGAAGCTTTCTTT.